Below, 23 T cell receptor beta chains from the same sample are listed, as sequenced in a study of T cells in Graves' hyperthyroidism and ophthalmopathy (dated by TCRdb to about 2019). Library generation was performed with multiplex PCR. The instrument given in TCRdb is Illumina HiSeq 2000. Amplification of TCR beta CDR3 regions was carried out from RNA transcripts. The TCR CDR3 was subjected to a first round of RT-PCR using the HTBI primer set and the Qiagen OneStep RT-PCR kit. TCRdb passed the public sequencing reads through fastp at Q25 and MiXCR, retaining productive beta sequences. One record per CDR3 amino acid sequence lists the most common genes and DNA. Counted in this sample were over 500,000 distinct CDR3 sequences; approximately 48% of them appeared once. The ten largest clones add up to roughly 45% of the sample. The sample comprised peripheral blood or thyroid tissue (not recorded which). All receptors come from an adult woman with Graves' disease, either hyperthyroidism or ophthalmopathy (not recorded which).

This clonotype was seen more than once but under ten times. The chain has TRBV7-2 and TRBJ2-2; D is perhaps TRBD2 (6 bases). CDR1 is SGHTA and CDR2 is FQGNSA in the germline V gene. The V end lost 3 bases, the J end lost 1 base, and 15 bases lay between the germline ends. The CDR3 extends over 17 amino acids. The CDR3 region has the DNA TGTGCCAGCAGCTTCAATCGTTGGGGACTGAACACCGGGGAGCTGTTTTTT. As protein: CASSFNRWGLNTGELFF.

This chain uses TRBV9 with TRBJ2-6; the match to TRBD2 covers 7 bases. V gave up 0 bases and J gave up 1 base; unmatched junction bases: 1. This CDR3 is built from 16 residues. Germline V gene sequence: CDR1 SGDLS, CDR2 YYNGEE. CDR3 sequence reads: CASSVGGGSGANVLTF. In DNA, the CDR3 is TGTGCCAGCAGCGTAGGGGGGGGTTCTGGGGCCAACGTCCTGACTTTC.

V gene TRBV7-2 combines with J gene TRBJ1-1, with D possibly TRBD1 on 6 matching bases. With 5 bases removed from V and 5 bases from J, the gap between germline ends came to 12 bases. This CDR3 is built from 13 residues. Germline V lookup: CDR1 SGHTA, CDR2 FQGNSA. Here the CDR3 reads CASSSADRTEAFF. The CDR3 nucleotides read TGTGCCAGCAGCAGCGCGGACAGAACTGAAGCTTTCTTT.

This chain uses TRBV10-3 with TRBJ2-7; 9 positions agree with TRBD2. Germline V lookup: CDR1 ENHRY, CDR2 SYGVKD. The trim removed 10 bases at V and 2 bases at J, leaving 12 bases unmatched. The CDR3 runs to 15 residues. The CDR3 nucleotides are TGTGCCAGCACAACGGGGCGGGAGGGCCCCTACGAGCAGTACTTC. Its translation: CASTTGREGPYEQYF.

The chain employs TRBV19 and TRBJ2-5; the D gene is possibly TRBD1 (6 bases). The CDR3 is 13 residues long. V gave up 7 bases and J gave up 5 bases, with 14 bases separating them. Germline assignment: CDR1 LNHDA and CDR2 SQIVND (reference sequence). Written as DNA, the CDR3 is TGTGCCAGTAAGGAAAGAAGGGGGGAGACCCAGTACTTC. It specifies CASKERRGETQYF.

The chain has TRBV7-2 and TRBJ2-5, with D tentatively TRBD1 or TRBD2 (5 bases each). Trimming took off 0 bases at V and 5 bases at J, with 10 bases between the two ends. Germline CDR1 and CDR2: SGHTA and FQGNSA. This CDR3 contains 14 residues. The CDR3 loop is CASSLAWGKETQYF. The CDR3 DNA reads TGTGCCAGCAGCTTAGCCTGGGGGAAGGAGACCCAGTACTTC.

With respect to this clonotype: This sequence may be a read error, since a much larger clone differs from it by one base. This chain joins TRBV5-1 and TRBJ1-1; TRBD1 matches 8 bases. J was trimmed by 1 base and V by 2 bases; bases with no gene match: 16. The CDR3 covers 19 residues. From germline, CDR1 is SGHRS and CDR2 YFSETQ. The CDR3 here is CASSFSPRLAGGENTEAFF. In nucleotides, the CDR3 is TGCGCCAGCAGCTTCAGTCCTCGGCTGGCAGGGGGCGAGAACACTGAAGCTTTCTTT.

This clonotype was recorded at least ten times. The J gene is TRBJ1-4, the V gene TRBV12-3 or TRBV12-4, with 8 nucleotides matching TRBD1. CDR3 length equals 15 residues. V lost 4 bases and J lost 4; bases outside the gene matches: 5. As DNA, the CDR3 is TGTGCCAGCAGTTCCCGGGACAGGAGTAATGAAAAACTGTTTTTT. Its translation: CASSSRDRSNEKLFF.

V is TRBV29-1 and J is TRBJ2-1; D gene uncertain. Germline V gives CDR1 SQVTM, CDR2 ANQGSEA. The V end was cut by 3 bases, the J end by 0 bases, with 15 bases between. This CDR3 is built from 16 residues. Written as DNA, the CDR3 is TGCAGCGTTGAGAAGAGGATTTTAAGCTCCTACAATGAGCAGTTCTTC. Translating it yields CSVEKRILSSYNEQFF.

The chain couples TRBV5-1 to TRBJ1-4; a weak D match, TRBD1 (5 bases). The V and J ends lost 4 bases and 8 bases respectively, with 15 bases between them. This CDR3 is 14 amino acids long. Per the germline V gene, CDR1 is SGHRS and CDR2 is YFSETQ. The CDR3 spells CASSPTGGEEKLFF. CDR3 bases: TGCGCCAGCAGCCCCACCGGGGGTGAAGAAAAACTGTTTTTT.

The V gene is TRBV7-9, the J gene TRBJ2-7; D is perhaps TRBD2 (7 bases). Trimming pared 7 bases from V and 2 bases from J, leaving 15 bases between. Per germline, CDR1 SEHNR and CDR2 FQNEAQ (reference sequence). This CDR3 contains 14 residues. The CDR3: CASTPGGLPYEQYF. The DNA of the CDR3 is TGTGCCAGCACGCCCGGGGGGCTACCCTACGAGCAGTACTTC.

V is TRBV9 and J is TRBJ2-5, with 7 bases aligning to TRBD2. Trimming took 2 bases from V and 2 from J; bases not matched to a gene: 12. The CDR3 spans 17 residues. Germline loops: CDR1 SGDLS, CDR2 YYNGEE. CDR3 loop: CASSVGGEQAKQETQYF. The CDR3 DNA reads as TGTGCCAGCAGCGTTGGGGGGGAGCAGGCTAAGCAAGAGACCCAGTACTTC. Looking up the rest from reference TRBV9 and TRBJ2-5 gives the full variable domain: DSGVTQTPKHLITATGQRVTLRCSPRSGDLSVYWYQQSLDQGLQFLIQYYNGEERAKGNILERFSAQQFPDLHSELNLSSLELGDSALYFCASSVGGEQAKQETQYFGPGTRLLVL.

This clonotype has a handful of counts. The chain couples TRBV10-3 to TRBJ2-5; D is ambiguous. Matching the DNA end better, TRBJ2-7 makes the J call doubtful. The V gene's germline CDR1 is ENHRY and CDR2 SYGVKD. The CDR3 is 13 amino acids. CDR3 nucleotide sequence: TGTGCCATCAGTGAGTCGCCCCAATCCGAGCAGTACTTC. It codes for CAISESPQSEQYF.

This clonotype was detected ten times or more. This sequence joins TRBV20-1 and TRBJ1-5; D gene uncertain. In germline, CDR1 is DFQATT, CDR2 SNEGSKA (reference sequence). Trimming cost V 3 bases and J 1 base, with 4 bases left between them. The CDR3 consists of 12 residues. Here the CDR3 reads CSASPSNQPQHF. DNA of the CDR3: TGCAGTGCTAGTCCGAGCAATCAGCCCCAGCATTTT.

This clonotype was detected many times. This chain connects TRBV18 to TRBJ2-7; the D gene could be TRBD1 or TRBD2 (5 bases each). This CDR3 region has 13 residues. Germline V gives CDR1 KGHSH, CDR2 LQKENI. V shed 2 bases and J shed 5 bases, with 10 bases lying between them. The CDR3 DNA sequence: TGTGCCAGCTCACCAGCGCCGGGACACGAGCAGTACTTC. It yields the protein CASSPAPGHEQYF.

The rearrangement links TRBV10-3 to TRBJ1-2; no clear D. Germline V gene data show CDR1 as ENHRY and CDR2 as SYGVKD. Trimming stripped 4 bases from V and 4 bases from J, with 10 bases between. This CDR3 spans 13 amino acids. The CDR3 loop is CAISVRSFYGYTF. DNA of the CDR3: TGTGCCATCAGTGTACGGAGCTTCTATGGCTACACCTTC.

This clonotype was found many times. The V gene is TRBV11-2, the J gene TRBJ2-2; 8 bases agree with TRBD1. The germline V gene encodes CDR1 SGHAT and CDR2 FQNNGV. V shed 5 bases and J 3 bases; nucleotides not matched to a gene: 8. The CDR3 is 16 residues long. The CDR3 region has the DNA TGTGCCAGCAGCCCGACTTGGACAGGGTACACCGGGGAGCTGTTTTTT. It codes for CASSPTWTGYTGELFF.

Comment on this clonotype: A much bigger clone sits one base away, suggesting this may be a read error. This chain links TRBV7-9 with TRBJ2-2; D is unresolved. V lost 3 bases and J 3 bases, leaving 11 bases between the germline ends. CDR1 is SEHNR and CDR2 is FQNEAQ in the germline V gene (reference sequence). CDR3 length equals 15 residues. The CDR3: CASSLTFADTGELFF. The CDR3 nucleotides read TGTGCCAGCAGCTTGACATTTGCGGACACCGGGGAGCTGTTTTTT.

This clonotype appeared a few times. The chain employs TRBV29-1 and TRBJ1-2, with TRBD1 matching 7 bases. The V gene's germline CDR1 is SQVTM and CDR2 ANQGSEA. CDR3 length: 15 residues. V gave up 4 bases and J gave up 8 bases; unmatched junction bases: 16. The CDR3 sequence is CSVAPARQGRRGYTF. The CDR3 nucleotides are TGCAGCGTTGCTCCCGCCAGACAGGGCCGAAGAGGCTACACCTTC.

The V and J genes are TRBV20-1 and TRBJ2-3, with 11 bases fitting TRBD2. V dropped 3 bases and J dropped 3; count of bases not matched to a gene: 8. This CDR3 region has 16 residues. Germline V lookup: CDR1 DFQATT, CDR2 SNEGSKA (reference sequence). The DNA for the CDR3 is TGCAGTGCTAGGGGCCCGACTAGCGGGAAAACAGATACGCAGTATTTT. It specifies CSARGPTSGKTDTQYF.

This clonotype was counted ten times or more. This chain joins TRBV6-5 and TRBJ1-1; D unresolved. V was pared by 6 bases and J by 2 bases, with 10 bases between. Germline CDR1 reads MNHEY; CDR2 reads SVGAGI. The CDR3 runs to 13 residues. CDR3 residues: CASSSGRNTEAFF. The CDR3 DNA reads TGTGCCAGCAGCTCCGGACGAAACACTGAAGCTTTCTTT.

This clonotype appeared many times. J is TRBJ1-4 and V is TRBV20-1; weak D call: TRBD1 (5 bases). V lost 3 bases and J lost 8, with 10 bases in between. From germline, CDR1 is DFQATT and CDR2 SNEGSKA (reference sequence). The CDR3 has 12 amino acids. CDR3 amino acids: CSARGLGEKLFF. Here the CDR3 DNA reads TGCAGTGCTAGGGGACTAGGCGAAAAACTGTTTTTT.

This chain uses TRBV5-5 with TRBJ1-3, with D hard to call. Germline lookup yields CDR1 SGHKS and CDR2 YYEKEE (reference sequence). V was trimmed by 4 bases and J by 4 bases, leaving 9 bases between them. The CDR3 loop spans 13 amino acids. The CDR3 is CASSALQGNTIYF. The CDR3 DNA reads as TGTGCCAGCAGCGCGCTACAGGGAAACACCATATATTTT.